Listed here is a single TCR beta chain. Its antigen is unidentified. Running of the assay took place at deep level. It was across several immunoSEQ plates that each subset's genomic DNA was evenly split. The protocol was immunoSEQ multiplex PCR, while the TCRdb copy is restricted to in-frame clones and leaves out a portion. The sample contains some 680,000 clones, roughly 72% of which appear only once. CD45RA+ naive and CD45RA-negative memory subsets were separated from CD4+ cells. The data derive from a study of shared clonotypes between healthy human individuals. Study-wide results and caveats: Donors were few, which limited the genetic and exposure-history diversity represented.

The TCR was taken from a woman under 40 in good health. The specimen was memory CD4+ T cells sorted from blood. Subset reported: CD45RA-negative fraction.

The CDR3 region has the DNA TGCGCCAGCAGGGGGGATACGCAGTATTTT. Encoded protein: CASRGDTQYF. This chain uses TRBV5-1 with TRBJ2-3; no definite D call. Germline V gene sequence: CDR1 SGHRS, CDR2 YFSETQ. CDR3 size: 10 residues. The V end was cut by 5 bases, the J end by 6 bases, with 4 bases between.